This T cell receptor (beta chain) originates from a study of T cells in Graves' hyperthyroidism and ophthalmopathy. Amplification yielded TCR beta CDR3 regions, with RNA transcripts as the source. HTBI primers were employed in a first-round RT-PCR of the TCR CDR3. TCRdb called the multiplex PCR reads again in MiXCR, with one record for every CDR3 protein. The data show more than 300,000 distinct CDR3 sequences, approximately 18% seen once. The CDR3 runs to 15 residues. V was cut by 0 bases and J by 5 bases, with 13 bases left in between. Germline CDR1 is MNHEY and CDR2 is SVGAGI. It was uncontrolled infection, other autoimmune disease, pregnancy or lactation that excluded patients. The PBMCs were taken from about 9.7 ml of fresh peripheral blood. Study outcomes and limitations: Most thyroid clonotypes with frequency above 0.001 were detected in blood. The model anticipated ophthalmopathy a median around six months pre-onset.

This clonotype occurred many times. Its antigen is still unknown. The sequencing input was blood. This receptor was taken from a man aged 18 to 30 with Graves' ophthalmopathy. The rearrangement uses TRBV6-5 and TRBJ2-5, with D uncertain. CDR3 sequence (DNA): TGTGCCAGCAGTTACTCGATCGCTGCCCCGGAGACCCAGTACTTC. Translated, it gives CASSYSIAAPETQYF.